This TCR beta chain was recovered during a study of response to subunit inactivated influenza vaccine. MiXCR, run by TCRdb on the RT-PCR reads, gives a single entry per CDR3 protein. This table has 550,000 to 600,000 distinct CDR3 sequences, roughly 10% appearing once. V shed 4 bases, J shed 2 bases, and the junction held 1 base outside the gene matches. CDR1 and CDR2 from the germline V gene are LGHNA and YSLEER. This CDR3 region has 14 residues. The V and J genes are TRBV4-3 and TRBJ2-7; 11 bases fit TRBD2. The receptor was derived from a man in his forties or fifties who received an inactivated influenza vaccine. The source was PBMCs from blood, collected on the day of vaccination. The CDR3 sequence is CASSPLAGAYEQYF. The CDR3 DNA is TGCGCCAGCAGCCCACTAGCGGGGGCCTACGAGCAGTACTTC.